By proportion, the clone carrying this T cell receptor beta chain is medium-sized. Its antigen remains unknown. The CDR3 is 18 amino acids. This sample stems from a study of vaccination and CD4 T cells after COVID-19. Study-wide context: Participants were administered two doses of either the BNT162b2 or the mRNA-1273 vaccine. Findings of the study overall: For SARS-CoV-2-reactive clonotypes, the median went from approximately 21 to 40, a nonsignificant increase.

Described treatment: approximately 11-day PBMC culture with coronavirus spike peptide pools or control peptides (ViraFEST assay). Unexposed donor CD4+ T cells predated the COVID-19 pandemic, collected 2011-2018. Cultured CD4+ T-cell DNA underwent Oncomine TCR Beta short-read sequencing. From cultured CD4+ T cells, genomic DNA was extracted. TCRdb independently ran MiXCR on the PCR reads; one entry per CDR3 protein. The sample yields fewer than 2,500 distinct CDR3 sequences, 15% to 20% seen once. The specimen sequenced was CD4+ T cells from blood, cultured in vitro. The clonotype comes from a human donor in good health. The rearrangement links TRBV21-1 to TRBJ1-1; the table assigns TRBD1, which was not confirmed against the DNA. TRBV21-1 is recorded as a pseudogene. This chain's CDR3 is CASSVRQGRGRMNTEAFF. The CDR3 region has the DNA TGTGCCAGCAGCGTTCGACAGGGAAGGGGGCGAATGAACACTGAAGCTTTCTTT.